The sequence of this T cell receptor beta chain was determined in a study of T-cell memory formation after mild COVID-19. Across the study: Largely, the TCR clusters proved donor specific. Study-wide results and limits: A second wave expanding day 15 to 37 was CD4+-biased; contracting clones were balanced. Pre-infection memory already had some responding clones, implying cross-reactive memory joined.

TCRdb reprocessed the 5' RACE reads via MiXCR and lists one record per CDR3 protein. The profile shows hundreds of thousands of distinct CDR3 sequences, approximately 20% of them singletons. This CDR3 comprises 14 residues. Germline CDR1 is SGHTA and CDR2 is FQGNSA. Trimming left V 1 base short and J 1 base short, with 7 bases between. This clonotype showed up just a few times. Its antigen remains unidentified. Sequenced material: PBMCs or a T cell subset sorted from them (not recorded which). This clonotype was obtained from an adult woman who had mild COVID-19 (a few samples of this study predate the infection). Cell type and time point are not known. V and J are TRBV7-2 and TRBJ1-1, with a tentative D call TRBD1 (5 bases). For the CDR3, the DNA is TGTGCCAGCAGCTTAGGAGGGGAGAACACTGAAGCTTTCTTT. This sequence encodes CASSLGGENTEAFF.